Included here is one T cell receptor beta chain sequence, with context. The entry originates in a study of blood T cell repertoires in COVID-19. About the research overall: Collection of acute and convalescent COVID-19 samples took place in the United States, Italy and Spain. PBMCs, B-cell-depleted T cells, or T cells were the source of the cDNA or gDNA that made up the material.

V was clipped by 1 base and J by 13 bases, with 16 bases between them. The CDR3 runs 13 residues. CDR1 is LGHNA, CDR2 YSLEER, per germline. In the original workflow: Counts of nucleated cells, estimated from reference gene primer amplification, were obtained. The protocol was immunoSEQ multiplex PCR, while the TCRdb copy is restricted to in-frame clones and leaves out a portion. V and J calls and clone size are those listed in that table; D and trimming were worked out from the DNA. The sample contains a few hundred thousand clones, 70% to 90% of which appear only once. V and J are TRBV4-3 and TRBJ2-5; possible D gene TRBD1, 6 bases. The clonotype was recovered from a woman aged 18-30 years who had recovered from COVID-19. Sequencing was done on a sample of peripheral blood. The CDR3 bases are TGCGCCAGCAGCCAAGTGGTAGGGGGTCGATGGTACTTC. The encoded protein is CASSQVVGGRWYF.